This T cell receptor beta chain came from a study of resident and recirculating memory T cells in vitiligo. Study details: Epidermis came from shave biopsies of lesional and nonlesional sites, plus PBMCs.

Germline V gene sequence: CDR1 MNHNS, CDR2 SASEGT. V was trimmed by 10 bases and J by 4 bases, leaving 17 bases between them. The CDR3 loop spans 13 amino acids. Using immunoSEQ multiplex PCR, the repertoire was profiled, and TCRdb retains in-frame clones only, with some absent. The data contain tens of thousands of clones, approximately 93% of them singletons. Comment on this clone: Its antigen is unknown.

Study-wide points: Non-conserved TCRs across sites and patients suggested distinct clones per lesion. No single dominant TCR clone appeared; lesion clonality varied.

This receptor was identified in a male donor with vitiligo. The sample taken for sequencing was blood. The chain recombines TRBV6-1 with TRBJ2-7; D unclear. The CDR3 bases are TGTGCCACCCTCTTGGGCCCCCTATACGAGCAGTACTTC. Its translation is CATLLGPLYEQYF.